One sample yielded the 17 T cell receptor beta chains listed below, sequenced in a study of tumor and adjacent non-tumor tissue in lung cancer (dated by TCRdb to the late 2010s). RNA was isolated from bulk unsorted tissue, and RNA quality was assessed with a NanoDrop ND-1000 and an Agilent 2100. Normal lung samples were distant non-tumor tissue taken more than 3 cm from the tumor edge. The protocol used for the library was multiplex PCR. Sequencing took place on an Illumina HiSeq 2500. TCRbeta libraries were constructed through three rounds of nested PCR with primers (Table S4) according to protocols adapted from ARM-PCR. Starting from the raw public reads, TCRdb applied fastp trimming at Q25, assembled clones with MiXCR and retained in-frame beta chains. Rows matching on CDR3 protein sequence are summarized as one entry with the most common DNA and genes. The table for this sample lists over 80,000 distinct CDR3 sequences; 75% to 85% of them were counted only once. The ten largest account for just over 20% of the sample.

What was sequenced was distant non-tumor lung tissue. Receptor source: a woman between 50 and 59 years old with non-small cell lung cancer.

The rearrangement joins TRBV5-1 to TRBJ2-1; 12 nucleotides align to TRBD2. V dropped 1 base and J dropped 9; count of bases not matched to a gene: 5. The germline V gene encodes CDR1 SGHRS and CDR2 YFSETQ. This CDR3 spans 15 amino acids. CDR3 residues: CASSLPSGRAVEQFF. In nucleotides, the CDR3 is TGCGCCAGCAGCTTGCCTAGCGGGAGGGCAGTTGAGCAGTTCTTC.

This clonotype was found a few times. A much larger clone sits a single nucleotide away, making a read error possible. The chain links TRBV7-9 to TRBJ2-3; D gene unclear. The CDR3 spans 14 residues. In germline, CDR1 is SEHNR, CDR2 FQNEAQ (reference sequence). CDR3 sequence: CGSSLGTAGDTQYF. CDR3 in DNA: TGTGGCAGCAGCTTAGGCACCGCTGGGGATACGCAGTATTTT. The full variable domain, with the rest looked up from reference TRBV7-9 and TRBJ2-3, is DTGVSQNPRHKITKRGQNVTFRCDPISEHNRLYWYRQTLGQGPEFLTYFQNEAQLEKSRLLSDRFSAERPKGSFSTLEIQRTEQGDSAMYLCGSSLGTAGDTQYFGPGTRLTVL.

The CDR3 region is CTISVGSGRTYEQYF. CDR3 sequence (DNA): TGTACCATCAGTGTGGGGAGCGGGAGGACCTACGAGCAGTACTTC. V gene TRBV6-1 combines with J gene TRBJ2-7, with 9 bases aligning to TRBD2. This CDR3 has 15 residues. Germline assignment: CDR1 MNHNS and CDR2 SASEGT.

This clonotype was observed a few times. Mismatch with germline at one junction end may stem from a read error. The chain uses TRBV6-2 or TRBV6-3 and TRBJ2-7; 9 bases are a match to TRBD2. This CDR3 contains 15 residues. Germline CDR1 and CDR2: MNHEY and SVGEGT. CDR3 loop: CASRAGTSTSYGQYF. CDR3 bases: TGTGCCAGCAGGGCCGGGACTAGCACTTCCTACGGGCAGTACTTC.

Note on this clonotype: A read error may produce the germline difference seen at one junction end. The J gene is TRBJ2-3, the V gene TRBV4-1, with D unresolved. The CDR3 totals 14 residues. Per germline, CDR1 MGHRA and CDR2 YSYEKL. CDR3 protein: CASSYGPSIDTQYF. Here the CDR3 DNA reads TGTGCCAGCAGCTACGGGCCAAGCATAGATACGCAGTACTTT.

Worth noting for this clonotype: A read error may account for a junction end that differs from germline. The rearrangement joins TRBV12-3 or TRBV12-4 to TRBJ2-7; 9 bases map to TRBD1. The CDR3 has 15 amino acids. The CDR3: CASSTSTGGRYEQYF. The CDR3 DNA sequence: TGTGCCAGCAGCACCAGTACAGGGGGCAGGTACGAGCAGTATTTC.

Concerning this clonotype: The conserved phenylalanine or tryptophan normally closing the CDR3 is absent here, so this likely arose from a read error. The chain joins TRBV6-1 to TRBJ2-1; D is uncertain. Germline CDR1 reads MNHNS; CDR2 reads SASEGT. The CDR3 is 15 residues long. The CDR3 DNA sequence: TGTGCCAGTAGTGATAGCTTTGCCACCTACAATGAGCAGTTCTCC. This codes for CASSDSFATYNEQFS.

The CDR3 nucleotides read TGTGCCAGCAGTTTAAGAGCAGTAGACGGTGCTCCAATTTACTTC. Protein: CASSLRAVDGAPIYF. This chain joins TRBV12-3 or TRBV12-4 and TRBJ2-4; D not resolved. This CDR3 has 15 residues. Trimming left V 2 bases short and J 16 bases short, with 24 bases between.

Notes on this clonotype: The junction departs from the called germline gene at one end, perhaps through a read error. The gene calls are TRBV29-1 and TRBJ2-5; D call uncertain. Germline V gene sequence: CDR1 SQVTM, CDR2 ANQGSEA. This CDR3 contains 14 residues. The CDR3 region has the DNA TGCAGCGTTGATACGGCCTTACGTCAAGAGGCCCAATACTTC. It translates to CSVDTALRQEAQYF.

This clonotype is judged large. This chain links TRBV11-2 with TRBJ2-1; no clear D. From germline, CDR1 is SGHAT and CDR2 FQNNGV. Trimming removed 0 bases from V and 7 bases from J, with 10 bases in between. CDR3 length: 14 residues. The CDR3: CASSLEVASNEQFF. Written as DNA, the CDR3 is TGTGCCAGCAGCTTAGAGGTGGCCAGTAATGAGCAGTTCTTC.

Points on this clonotype: Sequence at one end of the junction differs from germline and may be a read error. V usage is TRBV6-6 and J usage is TRBJ2-7, with TRBD2 identical over 10 bases. CDR3 length: 15 residues. The germline V gene has CDR1 MNHNY and CDR2 SVGAGI (reference sequence). CDR3 in amino acids: CASGSPTSGTYEQYF. CDR3 in DNA: TGTGCCAGCGGTTCCCCTACTAGCGGGACCTACGAGCAGTACTTT.

The V gene is TRBV6-6, the J gene TRBJ2-2; 12 positions match TRBD2. The CDR3 runs 17 residues. V was pared by 7 bases and J by 5 bases, with 11 bases of the junction left unmatched. Germline V gives CDR1 MNHNY, CDR2 SVGAGI (reference sequence). CDR3 sequence: CASIPPRLAGETGELFF. CDR3 coding DNA: TGTGCCAGCATTCCACCTAGACTAGCGGGAGAGACCGGGGAGCTGTTTTTT.

The rearrangement joins TRBV12-3 or TRBV12-4 to TRBJ1-5; TRBD1 matches 10 bases. J was trimmed by 6 bases and V by 5 bases; bases with no gene match: 19. The CDR3 spans 19 residues. The CDR3 DNA sequence: TGTGCCAGCAGTCCTGGGACAGGGGAAGGAGGCGTGGGCCGTCAGCCCCAGCATTTT. Translating gives CASSPGTGEGGVGRQPQHF.

The chain employs TRBV5-6 and TRBJ2-2; D is ambiguous. Trimming left V 4 bases short and J 4 bases short, with 14 bases between. The CDR3 runs 15 residues. Germline V gene lookup returns CDR1 SGHDT and CDR2 YYEEEE. Here the CDR3 DNA reads TGTGCCAGCAGCATTAGTACGTCGGTCACCGGGGAGCTGTTTTTT. Protein: CASSISTSVTGELFF.

Sample share makes this clonotype medium-sized (0.01 to 0.1%). The chain is built from TRBV30 and TRBJ2-7; no clear D gene. The V end was cut by 0 bases, the J end by 2 bases, with 2 bases between. The CDR3 is 11 amino acids. Germline V gene sequence: CDR1 GTSNPN, CDR2 SVGIG (reference sequence). For the CDR3, the DNA is TGTGCCTGGAGTGTAGCCTACGAGCAGTACTTC. It codes for CAWSVAYEQYF. The complete variable domain, with remaining parts taken from reference TRBV30 and TRBJ2-7, reads SQTIHQWPATLVQPVGSPLSLECTVEGTSNPNLYWYRQAAGRGLQLLFYSVGIGQISSEVPQNLSASRPQDRQFILSSKKLLLSDSGFYLCAWSVAYEQYFGPGTRLTVT.

About this clonotype: The conserved phenylalanine or tryptophan is not found at the CDR3 terminus, so this likely reflects a read error. The chain recombines TRBV7-9 with TRBJ2-2; D is ambiguous. The CDR3 is 14 residues long. Germline V gives CDR1 SEHNR, CDR2 FQNEAQ (reference sequence). CDR3 sequence (DNA): TGTGCCAGCGGCTTAAACCCGAACACCGGGGAGCTGTTTTAT. Translating it yields CASGLNPNTGELFY.

On this clonotype itself: Germline is not matched at one junction end, which may reflect a read error. The chain couples TRBV6-1 to TRBJ1-5; D remains ambiguous. Germline CDR1 and CDR2: MNHNS and SASEGT. The CDR3 covers 14 residues. The CDR3 spells CASGDAEINQPQHF. CDR3 DNA: TGTGCCAGCGGTGACGCAGAGATCAATCAGCCCCAGCATTTT.